This T cell receptor (beta chain) was recovered during a study of blood T cells in healthy people across ages. Study conclusions and caveats: Both naive CD4+ cell counts and diversity were greater in long-lived donors than in aged donors. Observed TCR beta diversity per million T cells went down as age went up. This fall followed a roughly linear course with age. Estimated diversity that came from one million T cells was considered an underestimate.

Primers used in a second PCR of about 7 to 12 cycles were a sample-barcoded 5' primer and a J-beta primer mix. Each CDR3 protein gets one entry after TCRdb re-called the 5' RACE reads with MiXCR. Found here are hundreds of thousands of distinct CDR3 sequences, about 56% of them singletons; the top ten hold roughly 25%. The CDR3 sequence is 14 residues long. The germline V gene has CDR1 DFQATT and CDR2 SNEGSKA (reference sequence). V shed 2 bases and J 7 bases; nucleotides not matched to a gene: 8. On this clonotype: The antigen remains undetermined.

Donors were systemically healthy Caucasian individuals from Russia aged roughly 6 to 100 years. Sequencing was performed on blood. This receptor was obtained from a man in his forties in good health. This sequence joins TRBV20-1 and TRBJ2-7, with 10 bases aligning to TRBD1. The CDR3 DNA follows: TGCAGTGCTAGAATGGGACAGGGGAAAGGTGAGCAGTACTTC. Its protein product is CSARMGQGKGEQYF.